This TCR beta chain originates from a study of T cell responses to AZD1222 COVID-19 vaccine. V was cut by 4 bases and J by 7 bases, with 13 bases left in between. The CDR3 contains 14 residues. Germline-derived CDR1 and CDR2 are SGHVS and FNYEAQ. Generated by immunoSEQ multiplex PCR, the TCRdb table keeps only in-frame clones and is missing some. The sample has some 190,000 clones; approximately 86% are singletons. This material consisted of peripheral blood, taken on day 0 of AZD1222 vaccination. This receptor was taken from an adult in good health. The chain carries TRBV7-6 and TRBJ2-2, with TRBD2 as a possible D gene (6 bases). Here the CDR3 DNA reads TGTGCCAGCAGCTACAGCGGGCCCGGCGGGGAGCTGTTTTTT. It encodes CASSYSGPGGELFF.